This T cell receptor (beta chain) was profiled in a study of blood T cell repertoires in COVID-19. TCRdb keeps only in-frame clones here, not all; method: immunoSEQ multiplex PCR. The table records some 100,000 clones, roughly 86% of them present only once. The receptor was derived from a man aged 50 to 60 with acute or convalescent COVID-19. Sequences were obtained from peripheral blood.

CDR3 sequence reads: CASSLVGGPQETQYF. Written as DNA, the CDR3 is TGTGCCAGCAGCTTAGTTGGGGGCCCCCAAGAGACCCAGTACTTC. The J gene is TRBJ2-5, the V gene TRBV7-8; D is possibly TRBD1 (6 bases). V was clipped by 1 base and J by 1 base, with 10 bases between them. Germline loops: CDR1 SGHVS, CDR2 FQNEAQ. CDR3 size: 15 residues.